The present TCR beta chain was sequenced within a study of persistence of HIV-infected CD4 T cells. Study details: Suppressive ART had lasted a median of about 8 years. The study, taken as a whole, reports: Bulk TCR data could not be restricted to HIV-1-infected CMV-responding cells.

The CDR3 extends over 15 amino acids. The germline V gene has CDR1 SGHNT and CDR2 YYREEE (reference sequence). V lost 0 bases and J lost 3; bases outside the gene matches: 2. Turning to this clone: Its antigen remains unidentified.

Sequencing used immunoSEQ version 4 in survey mode. The table came from immunoSEQ multiplex PCR; TCRdb's copy has only in-frame clones and leaves some out. The sample consists of 37,000 or so clones, 65% to 85% of them appearing once. Cells were stimulated with CMV-infected fibroblast lysates at 10 ug/mL. Memory cells lacking CD40L and CD69 with high CD45RO were sorted. The material was CD4+ T cells sorted from PBMCs after approximately 20-hour stimulation, obtained from a patient who received antiretroviral therapy. The clonotype comes from an adult man with HIV who was CMV-seropositive. The chain recombines TRBV5-4 with TRBJ2-3, with 9 bases fitting TRBD2. The CDR3 bases are TGTGCCAGCAGCTTGGTAGCGGGGGTTACAGATACGCAGTATTTT. This sequence encodes CASSLVAGVTDTQYF.